This T cell receptor (beta chain) was recovered during a study of blood T cell repertoires in COVID-19. Looking at the study overall: The United States, Italy and Spain supplied acute and convalescent COVID-19 samples.

Authors' analysis steps: Scientists estimated how many nucleated cells there were by amplifying reference gene primers. The protocol was immunoSEQ multiplex PCR, while the TCRdb copy is restricted to in-frame clones and leaves out a portion. V, J and clone size derive from that table, while D and trimming were established from the DNA sequence. Seen here are 150,000 to 200,000 clones, just under 95% observed once, and the top ten hold roughly 4.4%. The CDR3 is 13 amino acids. Trimming stripped 5 bases from V and 6 bases from J, with 11 bases between. The germline V gene has CDR1 LNHDA and CDR2 SQIVND (reference sequence).

The specimen was peripheral blood. The V and J genes are TRBV19 and TRBJ1-5, with a possible D match to TRBD1 (5 bases). This clonotype was sampled from a woman between 45 and 65 years old with acute or convalescent COVID-19. CDR3 sequence (DNA): TGTGCCAGTAGTGTCGACAGTGGTCAGCCCCAGCATTTT. Residues: CASSVDSGQPQHF.